This T cell receptor beta chain was sequenced in a study of T cell changes during pregnancy in multiple sclerosis. This table comes from immunoSEQ multiplex PCR, and its TCRdb copy is limited to in-frame clones, with some not included. Of about 50,000 clones in the sample, around 90% were seen once. The CDR3 runs to 17 residues. V lost 4 bases, J lost 1 base, and 8 bases stayed unmatched. CDR1 and CDR2 (germline): LNHNV, YYDKDF (reference sequence). The chain combines TRBV15 with TRBJ1-1, with 11 bases fitting TRBD1. The specimen was CD4+ T cells from peripheral blood mononuclear cells, collected after pregnancy. The TCR sequence derives from a female donor with multiple sclerosis, enrolled in a pregnancy study. The CDR3 region is CATSTEGQGAANTEAFF. CDR3 bases: TGTGCCACCAGCACGGAAGGACAGGGGGCCGCGAACACTGAAGCTTTCTTT.